Presented here are 27 T cell receptor beta chains from one specimen sequenced in a study of blood T cells in healthy people across ages. Alongside a J-beta primer mix, a sample-barcoded 5' primer served in a second PCR lasting about 7 to 12 cycles. TCRdb redid the calling of the 5' RACE reads with MiXCR, one entry per CDR3 protein. The data show about 1 million distinct CDR3 sequences, more than 40% seen once. Sequenced: blood. These receptors were collected from an older woman in good health.

This clonotype was detected a few times. The chain combines TRBV27 with TRBJ2-1; 9 bases fit TRBD1. The CDR3 spans 15 residues. Per germline, CDR1 MNHEY and CDR2 SMNVEV (reference sequence). V was clipped by 5 bases and J by 14 bases; unmatched bases: 16. The CDR3 region is CASSPLETGGPRKFF. The CDR3 DNA reads as TGTGCCAGCAGTCCCCTCGAGACAGGGGGACCACGAAAGTTCTTC.

In its sample, this clonotype was seen a few times. The chain employs TRBV6-1 and TRBJ1-4; D gene unclear. The germline V gene encodes CDR1 MNHNS and CDR2 SASEGT. Trimming shortened V by 2 bases and J by 8 bases, and 18 bases separated the two germline ends. The CDR3 has 16 amino acids. This CDR3 reads CASSERGLTSAEKLFF. The DNA of the CDR3 is TGTGCCAGCAGTGAACGAGGACTTACGAGTGCCGAAAAACTGTTTTTT.

The rearrangement joins TRBV7-6 to TRBJ2-1, with 8 nucleotides matching TRBD2. Germline V gene lookup returns CDR1 SGHVS and CDR2 FNYEAQ. The V segment lost 5 bases and the J segment 3 bases; nucleotides outside the gene matches: 15. CDR3 length: 18 amino acids. The CDR3 DNA reads as TGTGCCAGCAGCCAACAACCTACCGGAGCGGGAGACTACAATGAGCAGTTCTTC. This codes for CASSQQPTGAGDYNEQFF.

The gene calls are TRBV6-5 and TRBJ2-1; D remains unclear. The germline V gene has CDR1 MNHEY and CDR2 SVGAGI. This CDR3 has 14 residues. Trimming stripped 8 bases from V and 3 bases from J, with 14 bases between. The CDR3 protein is CASRPGQYYNEQFF. Written as DNA, the CDR3 is TGTGCCAGCCGCCCTGGCCAGTACTACAATGAGCAGTTCTTC.

This clonotype has just a few counts. The chain employs TRBV7-9 and TRBJ2-7, with D perhaps matching TRBD2 (6 bases). Trimming took off 5 bases at V and 2 bases at J, with 10 bases between the two ends. There are 13 residues in the CDR3. Germline V gene sequence: CDR1 SEHNR, CDR2 FQNEAQ (reference sequence). CDR3 amino acids: CASSARGTYEQYF. The CDR3 coding sequence is TGTGCCAGCAGCGCCCGGGGGACCTACGAGCAGTACTTC. The whole variable domain, remainder taken from reference TRBV7-9 and TRBJ2-7, is DTGVSQNPRHKITKRGQNVTFRCDPISEHNRLYWYRQTLGQGPEFLTYFQNEAQLEKSRLLSDRFSAERPKGSFSTLEIQRTEQGDSAMYLCASSARGTYEQYFGPGTRLTVT.

This clonotype has only one observation. The chain joins TRBV7-9 to TRBJ1-1; TRBD1 aligns across 7 bases. From germline, CDR1 is SEHNR and CDR2 FQNEAQ (reference sequence). The CDR3 has 16 amino acids. J was trimmed by 5 bases and V by 2 bases; bases with no gene match: 11. CDR3 bases: TGTGCCAGCAGCTTAACCCGAGGGGACAGTATAACTGAAGCTTTCTTT. It specifies CASSLTRGDSITEAFF.

The chain uses TRBV7-9 and TRBJ2-7, with TRBD2 identical over 8 bases. This CDR3 region has 14 residues. Germline CDR1 SEHNR, CDR2 FQNEAQ (reference sequence). Trimming at V came to 5 bases and at J to 4 bases, leaving 7 bases not matched to a gene. The DNA of the CDR3 is TGTGCCAGCAGCGGGGGACTAGTCTGGTACGAGCAGTACTTC. Protein sequence: CASSGGLVWYEQYF.

The gene calls are TRBV30 and TRBJ2-1; 15 nucleotides align to TRBD2. CDR3 length equals 19 residues. The J segment lost 0 bases and the V segment lost 1 base, leaving 7 bases of the junction unmatched. Per germline, CDR1 GTSNPN and CDR2 SVGIG (reference sequence). CDR3 nucleotide sequence: TGTGCCTGGAGTGGTCCCGGGACTAGCGGGAGGCCCTCCTACAATGAGCAGTTCTTC. It specifies CAWSGPGTSGRPSYNEQFF.

The chain employs TRBV20-1 and TRBJ1-4; D possibly corresponds to TRBD1 (6 bases). Per the germline V gene, CDR1 is DFQATT and CDR2 is SNEGSKA (reference sequence). The CDR3 spans 14 residues. Trimming left V 4 bases short and J 7 bases short, with 16 bases between. This CDR3 is CSAMGGGLGEKLFF. The CDR3 DNA sequence: TGCAGTGCTATGGGGGGGGGCTTAGGTGAAAAACTGTTTTTT.

The gene calls are TRBV20-1 and TRBJ2-1; D is ambiguous. CDR1 DFQATT and CDR2 SNEGSKA come from the germline V gene (reference sequence). The germline V and J ends were trimmed by 6 bases and 5 bases, with 14 bases remaining between them. The CDR3 is 13 amino acids. The CDR3 region is CSAPGPSDNEQFF. CDR3 nucleotide sequence: TGCAGTGCCCCCGGCCCGTCCGACAATGAGCAGTTCTTC.

About this clonotype: This may come from a read error, since a much larger clone is one base off. J is TRBJ2-1 and V is TRBV29-1, with D possibly being TRBD2 (5 bases). V dropped 6 bases and J dropped 0 bases, with 12 bases sitting between them. The germline gives CDR1 SQVTM, CDR2 ANQGSEA. CDR3 length: 14 residues. CDR3: CSVAAPSSYNEQFF. DNA for the CDR3: TGCAGCGTAGCGGCCCCCAGCTCCTACAATGAGCAGTTCTTC.

V gene TRBV29-1 combines with J gene TRBJ2-2; TRBD1 matches 9 bases. Unmatched junction bases numbered 8, after V lost 5 bases and J lost 7 bases. Looked up from germline, CDR1 is SQVTM and CDR2 is ANQGSEA. The CDR3 spans 14 residues. This CDR3 reads CSVYSQGASGELFF. Written as DNA, the CDR3 is TGCAGCGTTTACTCACAGGGGGCAAGCGGGGAGCTGTTTTTT.

The chain has TRBV20-1 and TRBJ2-7; no definite D call. Trimming shortened V by 3 bases and J by 0 bases, and 18 bases separated the two germline ends. Per the germline V gene, CDR1 is DFQATT and CDR2 is SNEGSKA (reference sequence). The length of the CDR3 is 16 residues. CDR3 nucleotides: TGCAGTGCTAGGGGTGAAGGAATCGCCAGCTCCTACGAGCAGTACTTC. Protein sequence: CSARGEGIASSYEQYF.

V is TRBV14 and J is TRBJ2-5; TRBD2 aligns across 12 bases. This CDR3 region has 17 residues. The germline gives CDR1 SGHDN, CDR2 FVKESK. With V trimmed by 7 bases and J by 11 bases, 20 bases remained unmatched. This CDR3 reads CASTAWTSGISYNEQYF. Here the CDR3 DNA reads TGTGCCAGCACGGCTTGGACTAGCGGGATCTCCTACAATGAGCAGTACTTC.

The V gene is TRBV12-3 or TRBV12-4, the J gene TRBJ2-5; D not resolved. Trimming stripped 5 bases from V and 9 bases from J, with 19 bases between. This CDR3 comprises 14 residues. This CDR3 is CASSAAGRLEAQYF. The CDR3 region has the DNA TGTGCCAGCAGTGCTGCCGGGCGTCTCGAGGCCCAGTACTTC.

The chain links TRBV7-2 to TRBJ2-2; no reliable D call. Germline lookup yields CDR1 SGHTA and CDR2 FQGNSA. This CDR3 is built from 14 residues. Trimming took off 3 bases at V and 4 bases at J, with 9 bases between the two ends. The CDR3: CASSLSKATGELFF. The CDR3 DNA sequence: TGTGCCAGCAGCTTGTCGAAGGCCACCGGGGAGCTGTTTTTT.

V gene TRBV5-6 combines with J gene TRBJ1-2, with 10 bases aligning to TRBD1. Looked up from germline, CDR1 is SGHDT and CDR2 is YYEEEE. This CDR3 spans 16 amino acids. J gave up 4 bases and V 4 bases, and 10 bases lay outside the gene matches. The DNA of the CDR3 is TGTGCCAGCAGCGAGACCGGGACAGGGGAAGGCTATGGCTACACCTTC. It is translated as CASSETGTGEGYGYTF.

J is TRBJ1-4 and V is TRBV7-8; maybe TRBD1 (5 bases). CDR1 is SGHVS, CDR2 FQNEAQ, per germline. V dropped 5 bases and J dropped 6 bases, with 10 bases sitting between them. The CDR3 length is 13 residues. The CDR3 region is CASSDRGDEKLFF. The CDR3 nucleotides read TGTGCCAGCAGCGACCGGGGGGATGAAAAACTGTTTTTT.

DNA for the CDR3: TGTGCCAGCAGTTTAGCGGAGCTAGTTACCGACAATGAGCAGTACTTC. Translation gives CASSLAELVTDNEQYF. The chain has TRBV12-3 or TRBV12-4 and TRBJ2-5, with no clear D. V was clipped by 0 bases and J by 11 bases, with 22 bases between them. The CDR3 loop spans 16 amino acids.

Only a few counts were recorded for this clonotype. The chain uses TRBV29-1 and TRBJ2-7, with TRBD2 matching over 9 bases. Unmatched junction bases numbered 9, after V lost 6 bases and J lost 6 bases. Germline CDR1 is SQVTM and CDR2 is ANQGSEA. The CDR3 contains 13 residues. The CDR3 loop is CSVQKAGGREQYF. DNA of the CDR3: TGCAGCGTCCAGAAAGCGGGAGGACGCGAGCAGTACTTC.

The chain combines TRBV27 with TRBJ2-7; no clear D. The CDR3 runs to 14 residues. V lost 1 base and J 4 bases, leaving 11 bases between the germline ends. Germline lookup yields CDR1 MNHEY and CDR2 SMNVEV (reference sequence). CDR3 sequence (DNA): TGTGCCAGCAGTTTATGGCCCAACGTTTACGAGCAGTACTTC. Protein product: CASSLWPNVYEQYF.

This clonotype was counted many times. V is TRBV5-1 and J is TRBJ2-7, with D maybe TRBD2 (6 bases). This CDR3 spans 14 amino acids. V lost 4 bases and J 1 base, leaving 12 bases between the germline ends. In germline, CDR1 is SGHRS, CDR2 YFSETQ. DNA for the CDR3: TGCGCCAGCAGCCTACGTGGGGGGTCCTACGAGCAGTACTTC. Translating gives CASSLRGGSYEQYF.

J is TRBJ2-1 and V is TRBV9; 8 bases fit TRBD2. Germline values: CDR1 SGDLS, CDR2 YYNGEE. The junction had 12 bases not matched to a gene; V was cut back by 4 bases and J by 0 bases. The CDR3 sequence is 18 residues long. The chain's CDR3 is CASSQTAVSGASYNEQFF. Written as DNA, the CDR3 is TGTGCCAGCAGCCAAACGGCGGTTAGCGGGGCCTCCTACAATGAGCAGTTCTTC.

A few counts support this clonotype. The rearrangement uses TRBV9 and TRBJ2-3; 13 bases fit TRBD2. With V trimmed by 3 bases and J by 2 bases, 9 bases remained unmatched. CDR1 and CDR2 from the germline V gene are SGDLS and YYNGEE. The CDR3 loop spans 18 amino acids. CDR3 amino acids: CASSAQAGTSGITDTQYF. CDR3 bases: TGTGCCAGCAGCGCCCAGGCCGGGACTAGCGGGATCACAGATACGCAGTATTTT.

On this clonotype: The junction shows a germline mismatch at one end, possibly a read error. The chain is built from TRBV2 and TRBJ1-1; D gene unclear. CDR1 and CDR2 from the germline V gene are SNHLY and FYNNEI. This CDR3 has 11 residues. The CDR3 bases are TGTGCCAGCAGTACATACACTGAAGCTGTCTTT. Protein sequence: CASSTYTEAVF.

This clonotype was recorded at least ten times. The J gene is TRBJ1-2, the V gene TRBV7-9; D gene uncertain. The CDR3 has 13 residues. The germline CDR1 and CDR2 sequences are SEHNR and FQNEAQ (reference sequence). V gave up 5 bases and J gave up 4 bases, with 11 bases separating them. CDR3 protein: CASSNPGGYGYTF. In DNA, the CDR3 is TGTGCCAGCAGCAACCCTGGTGGCTATGGCTACACCTTC.

This clonotype was seen more than once but under ten times. The chain joins TRBV20-1 to TRBJ2-1; TRBD2 matches at 10 bases. The ends lost 6 bases at V and 9 bases at J; junction bases unmatched: 14. This CDR3 spans 15 amino acids. Looked up from germline, CDR1 is DFQATT and CDR2 is SNEGSKA (reference sequence). This chain's CDR3 is CSAPMELAGAGEQFF. The DNA of the CDR3 is TGCAGTGCCCCCATGGAGCTAGCGGGAGCGGGTGAGCAGTTCTTC.